The 12 T cell receptor beta chains below all came from one sample that was sequenced in a study of OX40 agonist ivuxolimab in advanced cancers. The assay was immunoSEQ multiplex PCR, and TCRdb's table has in-frame clones only and misses some. The sample has tens of thousands of clones, 91% seen once. The sequences come from CD4+ or CD8+ T cells sorted from blood, collected in a trial of the OX40 agonist ivuxolimab. All receptors come from an adult with an advanced solid tumor such as melanoma, head and neck, liver or kidney cancer.

The chain joins TRBV7-2 to TRBJ1-5, with a weak D call TRBD1 (5 bases). Germline V gene lookup returns CDR1 SGHTA and CDR2 FQGNSA. The ends were cut back, 4 bases at V and 6 bases at J, with 16 bases in the middle. This CDR3 has 15 amino acids. CDR3 in amino acids: CASSYGTPERQPQHF. DNA for the CDR3: TGTGCCAGCAGCTATGGGACGCCCGAGCGTCAGCCCCAGCATTTT.

CDR3: CASIDRGTNEQFF. Written as DNA, the CDR3 is TGTGCCAGTATTGACAGGGGGACAAATGAGCAGTTCTTC. The genes are TRBV19 and TRBJ2-1; TRBD1 matches 9 bases. The CDR3 consists of 13 residues. The germline gives CDR1 LNHDA, CDR2 SQIVND (reference sequence). V shed 7 bases and J 7 bases; nucleotides not matched to a gene: 5.

The chain combines TRBV5-8 with TRBJ1-5; 7 positions match TRBD1. There are 15 residues in the CDR3. Per germline, CDR1 SGHTS and CDR2 YDEGEE. The V and J ends lost 4 bases and 0 bases, in that order; junction bases with no gene match: 4. The CDR3 sequence is CASSQGGYSNQPQHF. In nucleotides, the CDR3 is TGTGCCAGCAGCCAGGGGGGATATAGCAATCAGCCCCAGCATTTT. Full variable domain (missing parts from reference TRBV5-8 and TRBJ1-5): EAGVTQSPTHLIKTRGQQATLRCSPISGHTSVYWYQQALGLGLQFLLWYDEGEERNRGNFPPRFSGRQFPNYSSELNVNALELEDSALYLCASSQGGYSNQPQHFGDGTRLSIL.

V usage is TRBV6-5 and J usage is TRBJ2-5; D gene ambiguous. The germline gives CDR1 MNHEY, CDR2 SVGAGI. The CDR3 sequence is 15 residues long. The V end lost 0 bases, the J end lost 4 bases, and 12 bases lay between the germline ends. Here the CDR3 DNA reads TGTGCCAGCAGTTACTCGGTAGGGCCGCGAGAGACCCAGTACTTC. It translates to CASSYSVGPRETQYF.

V usage is TRBV27 and J usage is TRBJ1-4; TRBD1 agrees at 10 bases. This CDR3 has 15 amino acids. With V trimmed by 4 bases and J by 8 bases, 7 bases remained unmatched. In germline, CDR1 is MNHEY, CDR2 SMNVEV (reference sequence). The CDR3 sequence is CASSWGTGVMEKLFF. The CDR3 DNA reads TGTGCCAGCAGTTGGGGGACAGGGGTCATGGAAAAACTGTTTTTT.

The chain carries TRBV6-5 and TRBJ1-2; perhaps TRBD1 as D (5 bases). Germline loops: CDR1 MNHEY, CDR2 SVGAGI. The V gene lost 2 bases and the J gene lost 2 bases, with 12 bases spanning the gap. The CDR3 runs 15 residues. CDR3 region: CASSYKQGWNYGYTF. CDR3 sequence (DNA): TGTGCCAGCAGTTACAAGCAGGGTTGGAACTATGGCTACACCTTC.

This sequence joins TRBV12-5 and TRBJ2-5; 11 bases are shared with TRBD2. There are 17 residues in the CDR3. V shed 3 bases, J shed 5 bases, and the junction held 11 bases outside the gene matches. Germline lookup yields CDR1 LGHNT and CDR2 FRNRAP. CDR3: CASGFLGTSGLGETQYF. The CDR3 DNA reads as TGTGCTAGTGGTTTTCTCGGGACTAGCGGCCTCGGGGAGACCCAGTACTTC.

V usage is TRBV7-3 and J usage is TRBJ2-5; weak D call: TRBD1 (5 bases). CDR1 SGHTA and CDR2 FQGTGA come from the germline V gene. V was cut by 1 base and J by 4 bases, with 13 bases left in between. This CDR3 spans 15 amino acids. In nucleotides, the CDR3 is TGTGCCAGCAGCTTAATTGCAGGGTCCATAGAGACCCAGTACTTC. Its protein is CASSLIAGSIETQYF.

J is TRBJ1-2 and V is TRBV4-2; possibly TRBD1 for D (5 bases). Looked up from germline, CDR1 is LGHNA and CDR2 is YNFKEQ. The CDR3 covers 14 residues. Trimming stripped 6 bases from V and 4 bases from J, with 15 bases between. The CDR3 nucleotides are TGTGCCAGCAGTTCAACCCAGGGTCCCTATGGCTACACCTTC. Protein product: CASSSTQGPYGYTF.

The chain couples TRBV19 to TRBJ1-2; unclear D gene. This CDR3 is built from 15 residues. CDR1 LNHDA and CDR2 SQIVND come from the germline V gene (reference sequence). The ends were cut back, 1 base at V and 1 base at J, with 10 bases in the middle. The CDR3: CASSIVRTHNYGYTF. The CDR3 bases are TGTGCCAGTAGTATAGTCAGGACCCATAACTATGGCTACACCTTC.

J is TRBJ2-7 and V is TRBV30; 7 nucleotides match TRBD1. With V trimmed by 6 bases and J by 4 bases, 3 bases remained unmatched. The germline V gene has CDR1 GTSNPN and CDR2 SVGIG (reference sequence). This CDR3 spans 11 amino acids. CDR3: CACIQGYEQYF. In nucleotides, the CDR3 is TGTGCCTGTATACAGGGGTACGAGCAGTACTTC.

The gene calls are TRBV28 and TRBJ2-3, with 12 nucleotides matching TRBD2. The CDR3 covers 16 residues. V lost 7 bases to trimming and J lost 1 base; unmatched junction nucleotides: 6. Germline V gene data show CDR1 as MDHEN and CDR2 as SYDVKM. CDR3 DNA sequence: TGTGCCAGCACCCTTCGGACTAGCGGGGGCACAGATACGCAGTATTTT. It is translated as CASTLRTSGGTDTQYF.